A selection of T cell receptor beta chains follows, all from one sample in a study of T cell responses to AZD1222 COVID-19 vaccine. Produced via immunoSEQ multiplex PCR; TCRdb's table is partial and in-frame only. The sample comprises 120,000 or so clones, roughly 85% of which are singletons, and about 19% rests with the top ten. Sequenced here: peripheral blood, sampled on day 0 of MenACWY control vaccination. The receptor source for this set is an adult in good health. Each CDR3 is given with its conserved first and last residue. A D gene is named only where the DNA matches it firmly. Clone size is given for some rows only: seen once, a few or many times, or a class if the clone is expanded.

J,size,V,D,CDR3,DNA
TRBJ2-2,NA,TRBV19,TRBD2,CASSGTGLAGRGELFF,TGTGCCAGTAGTGGAACAGGACTAGCTGGGAGAGGGGAGCTGTTTTTT
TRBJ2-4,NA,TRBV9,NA,CASSVDGGHTKNIQYF,TGTGCCAGCAGCGTAGACGGGGGGCACACCAAAAACATTCAGTACTTC
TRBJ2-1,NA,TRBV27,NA,CASSFTGVLHNEQFF,TGTGCCAGCAGTTTTACCGGGGTCTTGCACAATGAGCAGTTCTTC
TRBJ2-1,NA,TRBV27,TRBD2,CASSSLAGGGNEQFF,TGTGCCAGCAGTTCACTAGCGGGAGGGGGCAATGAGCAGTTCTTC
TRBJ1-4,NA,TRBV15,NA,CATSSWGGPEKLFF,TGTGCCACCAGCAGCTGGGGGGGCCCTGAAAAACTGTTTTTT
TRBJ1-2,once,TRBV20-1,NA,CTPSTGYTF,TGCACCCCCTCCACGGGCTACACCTTC
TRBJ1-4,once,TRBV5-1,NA,CASAIRHGGEKLFF,TGCGCCAGCGCTATCCGACATGGAGGGGAAAAACTGTTTTTT
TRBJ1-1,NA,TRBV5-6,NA,CASSPMAGLNTEAFF,TGTGCCAGCAGCCCAATGGCGGGGTTGAACACTGAAGCTTTCTTT
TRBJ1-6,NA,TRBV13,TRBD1,CASSSGQGGSPLHF,TGTGCCAGCAGCTCGGGACAGGGAGGTTCACCCCTCCACTTT
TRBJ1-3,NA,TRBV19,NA,CATDQGRISGNTIYF,TGTGCCACCGACCAGGGACGGATCTCTGGAAACACCATATATTTT
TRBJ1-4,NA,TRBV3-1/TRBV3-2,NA,CASSHRGTNEKLFF,TGTGCCAGCAGCCATCGAGGAACTAATGAAAAACTGTTTTTT
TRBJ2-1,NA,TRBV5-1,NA,CASSFAPVNEQFF,TGCGCCAGCAGCTTCGCCCCGGTGAATGAGCAGTTCTTC
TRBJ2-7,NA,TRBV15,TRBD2,CATSGERGRASYEQYF,TGTGCCACCAGCGGGGAGCGTGGGAGGGCCTCCTACGAGCAGTACTTC
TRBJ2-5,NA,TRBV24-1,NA,CATSDLPLGGQETQYF,TGTGCCACCAGTGATTTGCCATTGGGGGGCCAAGAGACCCAGTACTTC
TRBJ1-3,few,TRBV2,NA,CASSEAYRQASGNTIYF,TGTGCCAGCAGTGAAGCCTACCGACAGGCCTCTGGAAACACCATATATTTT
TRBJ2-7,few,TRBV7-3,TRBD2,CASSLSASGDYEQYF,TGTGCCAGCAGCTTATCGGCTAGCGGAGACTACGAGCAGTACTTC
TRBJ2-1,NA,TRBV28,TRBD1,CASSFGTEMNNEQFF,TGTGCCAGCAGTTTCGGGACAGAGATGAACAATGAGCAGTTCTTC
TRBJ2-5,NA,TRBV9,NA,CASSPWNRQETQYF,TGTGCCAGCAGCCCCTGGAACCGCCAAGAGACCCAGTACTTC
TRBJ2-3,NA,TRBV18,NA,CASSGTWSGTDTQYF,TGTGCCAGTTCGGGCACCTGGAGCGGCACAGATACGCAGTATTTT
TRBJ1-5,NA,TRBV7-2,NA,CASSNSMSPQHF,TGTGCCAGCAGCAACTCGATGTCGCCCCAGCATTTT
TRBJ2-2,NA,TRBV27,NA,CASSLSGRELFF,TGTGCCAGCAGTTTATCCGGCCGGGAGCTGTTTTTT
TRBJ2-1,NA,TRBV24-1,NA,CATSDSEAHEQFF,TGTGCCACCAGTGATTCAGAGGCCCATGAGCAGTTCTTC
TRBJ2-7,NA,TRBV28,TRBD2,CASSLGLAGEQYF,TGTGCCAGCAGTCTCGGACTAGCTGGAGAGCAGTACTTC
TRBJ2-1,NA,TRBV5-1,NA,CASSRDQRVNEQFF,TGCGCCAGCAGCCGGGACCAGCGGGTAAATGAGCAGTTCTTC
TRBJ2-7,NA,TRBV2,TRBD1,CASSPGQGAYEQYF,TGTGCCAGCAGTCCGGGACAGGGAGCCTACGAGCAGTACTTC
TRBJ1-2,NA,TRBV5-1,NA,CASSLETGVLHGYTF,TGCGCCAGCAGCTTGGAGACAGGAGTTCTTCATGGCTACACCTTC
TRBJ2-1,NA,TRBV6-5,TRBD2,CASSSGTSAYNEQFF,TGTGCCAGCAGTTCCGGGACTAGCGCCTACAATGAGCAGTTCTTC
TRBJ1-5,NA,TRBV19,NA,CASGSQQPQHF,TGTGCCAGCGGGTCCCAGCAGCCCCAGCATTTT
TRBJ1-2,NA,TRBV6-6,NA,CASSYGDRPNYGYTF,TGTGCCAGCAGTTACGGGGATCGGCCTAACTATGGCTACACCTTC
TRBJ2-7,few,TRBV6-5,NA,CAQGGGRPYEQYF,TGTGCCCAAGGTGGCGGAAGGCCGTACGAGCAGTACTTC
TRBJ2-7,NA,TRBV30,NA,CAWSVKAAHEQYF,TGTGCCTGGAGTGTAAAAGCGGCCCACGAGCAGTACTTC
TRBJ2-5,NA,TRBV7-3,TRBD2,CASSLTSGIRETQYF,TGTGCCAGCAGCTTAACTAGCGGGATACGGGAGACCCAGTACTTC
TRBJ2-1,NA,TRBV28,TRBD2,CASSLGYTTSGRAWFF,TGTGCCAGCAGTTTAGGGTATACTACTAGCGGGAGGGCCTGGTTCTTC
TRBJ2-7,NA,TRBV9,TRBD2,CASSVEGSGSYEQYF,TGTGCCAGCAGCGTAGAGGGTAGCGGGAGTTACGAGCAGTACTTC
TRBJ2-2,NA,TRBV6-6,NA,CATRSAGMRTGELFF,TGTGCCACCCGATCGGCGGGGATGAGGACCGGGGAGCTGTTTTTT
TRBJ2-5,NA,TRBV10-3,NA,CAISDTEGKTQYF,TGTGCCATCAGTGATACGGAAGGAAAGACCCAGTACTTC
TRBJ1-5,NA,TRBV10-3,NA,CAAGVQEDSNQPQHF,TGTGCCGCCGGGGTACAGGAAGATAGCAATCAGCCCCAGCATTTT
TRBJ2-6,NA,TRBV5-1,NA,CASSLGGTGANVLTF,TGCGCCAGCAGCTTAGGTGGGACTGGGGCCAACGTCCTGACTTTC
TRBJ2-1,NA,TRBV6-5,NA,CASSLEANRNEQFF,TGTGCCAGCAGTTTGGAGGCAAACCGCAATGAGCAGTTCTTC
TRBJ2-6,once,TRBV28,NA,CASSRQLAGANVLTF,TGTGCCAGCAGTCGACAGCTGGCCGGGGCCAACGTCCTGACTTTC
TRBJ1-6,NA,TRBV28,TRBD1,CASSFTHTGGAPNSPLHF,TGTGCCAGCAGTTTTACTCACACAGGGGGCGCGCCGAATTCACCCCTCCACTTT
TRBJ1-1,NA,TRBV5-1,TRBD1,CASSFMTGQLNTEAFF,TGCGCCAGCAGCTTTATGACAGGGCAGTTGAACACTGAAGCTTTCTTT
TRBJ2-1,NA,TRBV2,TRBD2,CASSPGLAFSSYNEQFF,TGTGCCAGCAGCCCGGGACTAGCGTTCAGCTCCTACAATGAGCAGTTCTTC
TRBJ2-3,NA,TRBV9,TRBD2,CASSVDGLAGYRDTQYF,TGTGCCAGCAGCGTAGACGGGTTAGCGGGTTACCGAGATACGCAGTATTTT
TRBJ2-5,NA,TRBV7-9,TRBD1,CASSSIKGAGETQYF,TGTGCCAGCAGCAGTATAAAGGGGGCCGGGGAGACCCAGTACTTC
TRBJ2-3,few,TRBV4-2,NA,CASSQSSWDTQYF,TGTGCCAGCAGCCAATCATCCTGGGATACGCAGTATTTT
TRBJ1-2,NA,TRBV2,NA,CASKAGALEYGYTF,TGTGCCAGCAAAGCAGGGGCCCTAGAGTATGGCTACACCTTC
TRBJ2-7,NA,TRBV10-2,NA,CASSYPPRSYEQYF,TGCGCCAGCAGTTATCCGCCCCGCTCCTACGAGCAGTACTTC
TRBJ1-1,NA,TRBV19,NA,CASSIGRGAPTEAFF,TGTGCCAGTAGTATAGGTCGGGGGGCGCCCACTGAAGCTTTCTTT
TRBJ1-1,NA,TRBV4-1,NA,CASSRTWGTEAFF,TGCGCCAGCAGCCGGACTTGGGGCACTGAAGCTTTCTTT
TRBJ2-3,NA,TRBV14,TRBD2,CASSFHRLAGGYETVTDTQYF,TGTGCCAGCAGCTTTCATCGACTAGCGGGAGGATATGAGACGGTTACAGATACGCAGTATTTT
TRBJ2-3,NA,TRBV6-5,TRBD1,CASSPRTGRDTQYF,TGTGCCAGCAGTCCCAGGACAGGGCGAGATACGCAGTATTTT
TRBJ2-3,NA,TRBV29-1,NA,CSVEEAVSTDTQYF,TGCAGCGTTGAAGAAGCGGTGAGCACAGATACGCAGTATTTT
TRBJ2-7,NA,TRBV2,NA,CASSGRAPADEQYF,TGTGCCAGCAGTGGGAGAGCTCCCGCGGACGAGCAGTACTTC
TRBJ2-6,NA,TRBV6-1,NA,CASSEVSGANVLTF,TGTGCCAGCAGTGAAGTGTCCGGGGCCAACGTCCTGACTTTC
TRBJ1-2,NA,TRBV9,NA,CASSGRTGYGYTF,TGTGCCAGCAGCGGAAGGACGGGCTATGGCTACACCTTC
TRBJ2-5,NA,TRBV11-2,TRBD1,CASRTGETQYF,TGTGCCAGCAGGACAGGGGAGACCCAGTACTTC
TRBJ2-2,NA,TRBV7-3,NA,CASSLLGGRGSTGELFF,TGTGCCAGCAGCTTATTAGGGGGGAGAGGATCGACCGGGGAGCTGTTTTTT
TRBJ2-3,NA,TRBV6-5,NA,CASAGLVTDTQYF,TGTGCCAGTGCGGGACTGGTCACAGATACGCAGTATTTT